This TCR beta chain was recovered during a study of CD8+ T cells in alopecia areata. At the level of the study: A 6-month period off drug followed tofacitinib, which lasted 6 to 18 months.

Comments on this clone: Its target is not known.

The sequencing template was cDNA reverse transcribed from extracted RNA. Profiled with immunoSEQ multiplex PCR; TCRdb holds only in-frame clones, not every one. The sample includes around 120,000 clones, about 59% of them seen just once. The sample's treatment: oral pan-JAK inhibitor, 5-10 mg twice daily. Study-level findings and limits: Many expanded lesional clones persisted in scalp and blood during tofacitinib.

Germline lookup yields CDR1 SQVTM and CDR2 ANQGSEA. The CDR3 spans 14 residues. V was shortened by 7 bases and J by 7 bases, with 19 bases between the two germline ends. This clonotype originated in a human donor with alopecia areata. This rearrangement joins TRBV29-1 to TRBJ2-2; TRBD1 is a possible D gene (6 bases). The sample here was CD4+ T cells sorted from blood, taken at week 4, from a patient treated with tofacitinib. The CDR3 nucleotides read TGCAGCGCTCGCCGACGGACAGAAGACGGGGAGCTGTTTTTT. Translation: CSARRRTEDGELFF.